What follows are 8 T cell receptor beta chains derived from one specimen sequenced in a study of blood T cell repertoires in COVID-19. Sequenced by immunoSEQ multiplex PCR; TCRdb stores in-frame clones only, minus some. The table has fewer than 350,000 clones, around 85% seen once. The source material was peripheral blood. Receptors were obtained from a human donor in a cohort sampled during active COVID-19.

The chain is built from TRBV4-1 and TRBJ2-1; D is unresolved. The germline V gene encodes CDR1 MGHRA and CDR2 YSYEKL. With 0 bases removed from V and 10 bases from J, the gap between germline ends came to 13 bases. This CDR3 is 14 amino acids long. The CDR3 loop reads CASSQEPLLAEQFF. Written as DNA, the CDR3 is TGCGCCAGCAGCCAAGAACCCCTCCTTGCGGAGCAGTTCTTC.

The genes are TRBV30 and TRBJ1-5, with 9 bases that match TRBD1. This CDR3 spans 14 amino acids. V dropped 2 bases and J dropped 9; count of bases not matched to a gene: 8. Germline assignment: CDR1 GTSNPN and CDR2 SVGIG (reference sequence). CDR3 sequence (DNA): TGTGCCTGGAGTCACGGGACAGGGACCATGCCCCAGCATTTT. As protein: CAWSHGTGTMPQHF.

A few counts support this clone. The V gene is TRBV5-1, the J gene TRBJ2-1; 12 positions match TRBD2. CDR3 length equals 15 residues. CDR1 is SGHRS, CDR2 YFSETQ, per germline. Trimming removed 4 bases from V and 5 bases from J; junction bases left unmatched: 4. The CDR3: CASSSTSGGNNEQFF. CDR3 DNA sequence: TGCGCCAGCAGCAGCACTAGCGGGGGGAACAATGAGCAGTTCTTC.

This clone was counted once. The genes are TRBV10-2 and TRBJ2-7, with 9 bases aligning to TRBD2. From germline, CDR1 is WSHSY and CDR2 SAAADI. V shed 4 bases, J shed 2 bases, and the junction held 6 bases outside the gene matches. This CDR3 has 15 amino acids. In DNA form, the CDR3 reads TGCGCCAGCAGTGTATCTAGCGGGGTCACCTACGAGCAGTACTTC. Its translation is CASSVSSGVTYEQYF.

The genes are TRBV6-5 and TRBJ2-5, with unresolved D. CDR3 size: 14 residues. Germline V gives CDR1 MNHEY, CDR2 SVGAGI. V gave up 6 bases and J gave up 7 bases, with 18 bases separating them. The CDR3 coding sequence is TGTGCCAGCAGGAGATATAGAGACTCGGGGACCCAGTACTTC. This translates into CASRRYRDSGTQYF.

This chain uses TRBV28 with TRBJ2-1, with 8 bases identical to TRBD2. The germline gives CDR1 MDHEN, CDR2 SYDVKM. CDR3 length: 13 residues. Germline trimming cut 5 bases from V and 12 bases from J; bases unmatched to any gene: 9. CDR3 in DNA: TGTGCCAGCAGTCTCCGACGGGGGGGAGGGCAGTTCTTC. Amino acid sequence: CASSLRRGGGQFF.

The rearrangement links TRBV7-9 to TRBJ1-1, with D unresolved. Trimming took off 0 bases at V and 7 bases at J, with 9 bases between the two ends. The CDR3 consists of 13 residues. Germline assignment: CDR1 SEHNR and CDR2 FQNEAQ (reference sequence). The DNA for the CDR3 is TGTGCCAGCAGCTTAGCGCGGGAAGGTGAAGCTTTCTTT. Its protein product is CASSLAREGEAFF.

The V and J genes are TRBV12-3 or TRBV12-4 and TRBJ2-7; D is perhaps TRBD2 (5 bases). Trimming shortened V by 11 bases and J by 5 bases, and 7 bases separated the two germline ends. This CDR3 comprises 9 residues. The CDR3 DNA follows: TGTGCCCCGCGGGACGAGCAGTACTTC. Translated, it gives CAPRDEQYF.